These 20 T cell receptor beta chains came from one sample sequenced in a study of T cells in Graves' hyperthyroidism and ophthalmopathy (dated by TCRdb to the late 2010s). Libraries were constructed by multiplex PCR. For sequencing, an Illumina HiSeq 2000 was employed. Amplification of TCR beta CDR3 regions was carried out from RNA transcripts. For the first round of RT-PCR on the TCR CDR3, the HTBI primer set was used together with the Qiagen OneStep RT-PCR kit. TCRdb applied fastp at Q25 and MiXCR to the public reads, then kept only in-frame beta chains. Each CDR3 protein gets just one entry, which takes the most common genes and DNA from the rows behind it. The sample data list 730,000 or so distinct CDR3 sequences, and approximately 19% of these were observed just once. 16% of the sample is in the top ten clones. Sequencing used blood. Receptors originate from a woman in her forties or fifties with Graves' hyperthyroidism that later progressed to Graves' ophthalmopathy.

This clonotype appeared many times. The chain is built from TRBV11-1 and TRBJ1-2; 8 bases match TRBD1. V was clipped by 5 bases and J by 8 bases; unmatched bases: 7. CDR1 and CDR2 (germline): SGHAT, FQDESV (reference sequence). The CDR3 is 13 residues long. The CDR3 spells CASSRGQGGGYTF. The CDR3, as DNA: TGTGCCAGCAGCCGTGGACAGGGTGGGGGCTACACCTTC.

The chain combines TRBV25-1 with TRBJ2-1; D is perhaps TRBD2 (6 bases). The CDR3 has 12 residues. V was pared by 4 bases and J by 12 bases, with 13 bases between. Germline V lookup: CDR1 MGHDK, CDR2 SYGVNS. The CDR3 DNA is TGTGCCAGCAGTGCCCGGGTGCGGGGGCAGTTCTTC. It translates to CASSARVRGQFF.

This clonotype was seen ten or more times. The chain couples TRBV12-3 or TRBV12-4 to TRBJ2-5, with TRBD1 identical over 8 bases. This CDR3 region has 18 residues. V was clipped by 8 bases and J by 5 bases; unmatched bases: 22. The chain's CDR3 is CASSKKAGTGGSLETQYF. The CDR3 nucleotides are TGTGCCAGCTCAAAAAAAGCAGGAACAGGGGGTTCCTTGGAGACCCAGTACTTC.

This clonotype was recorded a few times. The CDR3: CSGQGMGALYNEQFF. In nucleotides, the CDR3 is TGCAGCGGACAGGGGATGGGGGCCCTCTACAATGAGCAGTTCTTC. V usage is TRBV29-1 and J usage is TRBJ2-1; 8 nucleotides agree with TRBD1. Germline loops: CDR1 SQVTM, CDR2 ANQGSEA. V shed 7 bases and J 3 bases; nucleotides not matched to a gene: 11. The CDR3 sequence is 15 residues long.

This clonotype has a count of ten or more. The rearrangement links TRBV5-1 to TRBJ2-7, with D unclear. Looked up from germline, CDR1 is SGHRS and CDR2 is YFSETQ. This CDR3 contains 14 residues. Trimming removed 0 bases from V and 1 base from J, with 8 bases in between. The DNA of the CDR3 is TGCGCCAGCAGCTTGGAGAGGATTTCCTACGAGCAGTACTTC. As protein: CASSLERISYEQYF.

The rearrangement links TRBV5-1 to TRBJ1-3; no reliable D call. Trimming cost V 0 bases and J 3 bases, with 4 bases left between them. Germline assignment: CDR1 SGHRS and CDR2 YFSETQ. The CDR3 contains 13 residues. This chain's CDR3 is CASSLDVGNTIYF. CDR3 bases: TGCGCCAGCAGCTTGGATGTTGGAAACACCATATATTTT.

This clonotype was seen more than once but under ten times. The chain has TRBV5-1 and TRBJ2-1; D is ambiguous. V was trimmed by 0 bases and J by 4 bases, leaving 11 bases between them. This CDR3 has 15 residues. The germline V gene encodes CDR1 SGHRS and CDR2 YFSETQ. The CDR3 nucleotides read TGCGCCAGCAGCTTGGGGGGATTCGGGTACAATGAGCAGTTCTTC. Translating gives CASSLGGFGYNEQFF.

This clonotype was counted ten times or more. This chain joins TRBV11-2 and TRBJ1-2; D is uncertain. V lost 1 base to trimming and J lost 7 bases, with 19 bases between them. The germline gives CDR1 SGHAT, CDR2 FQNNGV. This CDR3 region has 16 residues. The DNA for the CDR3 is TGTGCCAGCAGCTTAGGGGCGGATTCTCCGCCGGGTGGCTACACCTTC. Its protein product is CASSLGADSPPGGYTF.

The V gene is TRBV6-5, the J gene TRBJ1-6; possible D gene TRBD1, 5 bases. V lost 0 bases and J 3 bases, leaving 12 bases between the germline ends. This CDR3 region has 17 residues. Germline CDR1 is MNHEY and CDR2 is SVGAGI. The CDR3 is CASSYSIRDGYNSPLHF. The CDR3 DNA follows: TGTGCCAGCAGTTACTCGATCCGGGACGGCTATAATTCACCCCTCCACTTT.

This clonotype appeared many times. The rearrangement uses TRBV30 and TRBJ2-7; D gene uncertain. Between the trimmed V and J ends, which lost 0 bases and 5 bases, there was a span of 8 bases. CDR3 length: 12 amino acids. Germline CDR1 and CDR2: GTSNPN and SVGIG (reference sequence). The chain's CDR3 is CAWSVTQDEQYF. The CDR3 DNA is TGTGCCTGGAGTGTAACGCAGGACGAGCAGTACTTC.

The J gene is TRBJ2-7, the V gene TRBV5-1; weak D call: TRBD2 (6 bases). Trimming removed 5 bases from V and 3 bases from J, with 15 bases in between. This CDR3 comprises 14 residues. Germline CDR1 and CDR2: SGHRS and YFSETQ. The DNA of the CDR3 is TGCGCCAGCAGTCGGTCGCGGGATAACTACGAGCAGTACTTC. As protein: CASSRSRDNYEQYF.

This clonotype was detected many times. The chain employs TRBV30 and TRBJ2-7, with unresolved D. There are 14 residues in the CDR3. V lost 0 bases, J lost 2 bases, and 11 bases lay in between. Germline lookup yields CDR1 GTSNPN and CDR2 SVGIG (reference sequence). The CDR3 region has the DNA TGTGCCTGGAGTGTAACCCCGAAACCCTACGAGCAGTACTTC. Amino acid sequence: CAWSVTPKPYEQYF.

This clonotype was observed a single time. This sequence joins TRBV12-3 or TRBV12-4 and TRBJ2-3; 11 bases align to TRBD2. The CDR3 loop spans 14 amino acids. J lost 6 bases, V lost 6 bases, and 5 bases had no gene match. This CDR3 reads CASRLAGAADTQYF. For the CDR3, the DNA is TGTGCCAGCAGACTAGCGGGGGCCGCCGATACGCAGTATTTT.

This clonotype was recorded many times. This chain connects TRBV6-1 to TRBJ2-3; no clear D gene. Germline CDR1 reads MNHNS; CDR2 reads SASEGT. The CDR3 loop spans 14 amino acids. V lost 3 bases and J 5 bases, leaving 12 bases between the germline ends. Here the CDR3 DNA reads TGTGCCAGCAGTGACGTGGGAAGGGTAGATACGCAGTATTTT. Protein sequence: CASSDVGRVDTQYF.

This clonotype was counted only a few times. The chain carries TRBV5-1 and TRBJ2-2; a possible D gene is TRBD1 (5 bases). V was clipped by 5 bases and J by 0 bases, with 8 bases between them. The CDR3 consists of 14 residues. Germline V gives CDR1 SGHRS, CDR2 YFSETQ. CDR3 protein: CASRKGTNTGELFF. The CDR3, as DNA: TGCGCCAGCAGGAAGGGGACGAACACCGGGGAGCTGTTTTTT.

The table lists this clonotype with a few counts. The chain is built from TRBV19 and TRBJ1-1; D is possibly TRBD1 (5 bases). The V and J ends lost 5 bases and 1 base respectively, with 11 bases between them. The CDR3 runs to 14 residues. Germline V gene sequence: CDR1 LNHDA, CDR2 SQIVND (reference sequence). The CDR3 region has the DNA TGTGCCAGTAGTTTACCCAGGGAGAACACTGAAGCTTTCTTT. Protein: CASSLPRENTEAFF.

This clonotype was seen only a few times. The chain uses TRBV10-3 and TRBJ1-2; 11 nucleotides align to TRBD1. J gave up 4 bases and V 4 bases, and 5 bases lay outside the gene matches. Germline CDR1 ENHRY, CDR2 SYGVKD. The CDR3 covers 15 residues. CDR3 sequence: CAISAGQGAVYGYTF. Written as DNA, the CDR3 is TGTGCCATCAGTGCAGGACAGGGGGCGGTCTATGGCTACACCTTC.

This clonotype was counted at least ten times. The rearrangement joins TRBV7-8 to TRBJ1-5; no reliable D call. CDR1 and CDR2 from the germline V gene are SGHVS and FQNEAQ. CDR3 length: 12 amino acids. V lost 0 bases, J lost 6 bases, and 3 bases lay in between. Here the CDR3 reads CASSLASQPQHF. The CDR3 nucleotides are TGTGCCAGCAGCTTAGCTAGTCAGCCCCAGCATTTT.

The V call is TRBV6-2 or TRBV6-3, the J call TRBJ1-6; weak D call: TRBD1 (6 bases). This CDR3 is 14 amino acids long. Deletions cut 8 bases from V and 6 bases from J, with 14 bases between. Germline V gene sequence: CDR1 MNHEY, CDR2 SVGEGT. The CDR3 DNA reads as TGTGCCAGCCAACCGGGACACAGTAATTCACCCCTCCACTTT. Translated: CASQPGHSNSPLHF.

The V call is TRBV6-1, the J call TRBJ1-1, with D maybe TRBD1 (5 bases). V lost 5 bases, J lost 4 bases, and 17 bases lay in between. The germline CDR1 and CDR2 sequences are MNHNS and SASEGT. The CDR3 runs 15 residues. The CDR3 is CASSPIGGRFTEAFF. The CDR3 DNA follows: TGTGCCAGCAGTCCCATCGGGGGAAGGTTCACTGAAGCTTTCTTT.